The rows below give T cell receptor beta chains drawn from one sample of a study of control samples from healthy donors and cancer patients. Libraries were prepared by immunoSEQ multiplex PCR; TCRdb keeps only in-frame clonotypes and omits some of them. The data contain some 130,000 clones, 93% of them singletons. Sequencing used PBMCs. These TCRs come from a man aged 45-65 years with head and neck cancer. The CDR3 runs from the conserved cysteine through the conserved F or W. Each record gives: D gene, J gene, V gene, clone size, CDR3 protein, CDR3 DNA. D genes are given only for firm matches. Size tells how often a clone was seen (once, few, many) or the class of an expanded clone, and some rows leave it out.

- TRBJ1-5 TRBV4-1 - CASSQDRTDPQHF TGCGCCAGCAGCCAAGACCGCACAGACCCCCAGCATTTT
- TRBJ2-7 TRBV11-3 - CASSLDSTYEQYF TGTGCCAGCAGCTTGGACAGCACCTACGAGCAGTACTTC
TRBD1 TRBJ1-6 TRBV10-3 - CAISEEQGSGSPLHF TGTGCCATCAGTGAGGAACAGGGGTCGGGCTCACCCCTCCACTTT
- TRBJ1-2 TRBV28 few CASSPWDPGYTF TGTGCCAGCAGCCCTTGGGATCCCGGCTACACCTTC
- TRBJ2-2 TRBV4-1 - CASSQESTYGAGELFF TGCGCCAGCAGCCAAGAATCAACATACGGAGCCGGGGAGCTGTTTTTT
- TRBJ2-1 TRBV28 - CASNRDTDNEQFF TGTGCCAGCAACCGGGACACAGACAATGAGCAGTTCTTC
- TRBJ2-6 TRBV9 - CASSRVSSGANVLTF TGTGCCAGCAGCAGGGTTAGCTCTGGGGCCAACGTCCTGACTTTC
TRBD2 TRBJ2-1 TRBV9 once CASSAQTSVLDEQFF TGTGCCAGCAGCGCCCAGACTAGCGTTTTGGATGAGCAGTTCTTC
- TRBJ2-6 TRBV9 - CASSPEEGGANVLTF TGTGCCAGCAGCCCCGAGGAGGGTGGGGCCAACGTCCTGACTTTC
- TRBJ2-1 TRBV6-6 - CASSYAQLGISNEQFF TGTGCCAGCAGTTACGCCCAACTAGGGATCTCCAATGAGCAGTTCTTC
TRBD2 TRBJ2-3 TRBV7-9 - CASSLDSGGTDTQYF TGTGCCAGCAGCTTAGATAGCGGGGGAACAGATACGCAGTATTTT
- TRBJ1-5 TRBV6-2/TRBV6-3 - CASSPRQSNQPQHF TGTGCCAGCAGTCCCCGACAGAGTAATCAGCCCCAGCATTTT
- TRBJ2-2 TRBV4-1 - CASSQLQGVGTGELFF TGCGCCAGCAGCCAGTTACAGGGTGTCGGCACCGGGGAGCTGTTTTTT
- TRBJ2-3 TRBV4-3 few CASSHLPLTDTQYF TGCGCCAGCAGCCACCTACCCCTTACAGATACGCAGTATTTT
- TRBJ1-5 TRBV5-6 - CASSRRTESNQPQHF TGTGCCAGCAGCCGGAGGACAGAAAGCAATCAGCCCCAGCATTTT
- TRBJ1-6 TRBV28 - CASSLKRAPLHF TGTGCCAGCAGTTTAAAAAGGGCACCCCTCCACTTT
- TRBJ2-7 TRBV2 - CASRGYSYEQYF TGTGCCAGCAGAGGTTACTCCTACGAGCAGTACTTC
- TRBJ1-2 TRBV18 - CASSPTPGHFADYGYTF TGTGCCAGCTCACCCACTCCGGGACACTTCGCTGATTATGGCTACACCTTC
- TRBJ1-3 TRBV3-1/TRBV3-2 few CASKTGNTIYF TGTGCCAGCAAGACTGGAAACACCATATATTTT
TRBD1 TRBJ1-5 TRBV4-1 - CASSPGQGAGRQPQHF TGCGCCAGCAGCCCAGGACAGGGGGCCGGGCGACAGCCCCAGCATTTT
- TRBJ2-7 TRBV5-1 - CASSLDPSSYEQYF TGCGCCAGCAGCTTGGACCCCAGTAGCTACGAGCAGTACTTC
- TRBJ1-2 TRBV9 once CASSQRGARPTGYTF TGTGCCAGCAGCCAGAGGGGGGCCCGTCCTACTGGCTACACCTTC
- TRBJ2-5 TRBV2 - CASSQGWETQYF TGTGCCAGCAGTCAAGGGTGGGAGACCCAGTACTTC
- TRBJ1-2 TRBV4-2 - CASSSDSYGYTF TGTGCCAGCAGCTCTGACAGCTATGGCTACACCTTC
- TRBJ1-2 TRBV27 - CASSPGGHLNYGYTF TGTGCCAGCAGTCCCGGGGGGCACCTGAACTATGGCTACACCTTC
- TRBJ2-3 TRBV11-2 - CASSLSKGTDTQYF TGTGCCAGCAGCTTATCAAAGGGCACAGATACGCAGTATTTT
- TRBJ2-1 TRBV3-1/TRBV3-2 - CARVGVDNEQFF TGTGCCCGGGTGGGCGTCGACAATGAGCAGTTCTTC
- TRBJ2-5 TRBV9 - CASSVNGEGTQYF TGTGCCAGCAGCGTAAATGGGGAAGGGACCCAGTACTTC
- TRBJ1-1 TRBV11-2 - CASSLDLGVYRTEAFF TGTGCCAGCAGCTTAGATCTGGGGGTGTATCGGACTGAAGCTTTCTTT
- TRBJ1-4 TRBV7-9 - CASSLGGREKLFF TGTGCCAGCAGCTTAGGGGGAAGAGAAAAACTGTTTTTT
- TRBJ2-1 TRBV5-4 - CASSLGGPLDEQFF TGTGCCAGCAGCCTCGGGGGGCCCCTCGATGAGCAGTTCTTC
- TRBJ2-1 TRBV11-3 - CASSPYSSYNEQFF TGTGCCAGCAGCCCTTATAGCTCCTACAATGAGCAGTTCTTC
TRBD1 TRBJ1-2 TRBV6-5 - CASSWTGGYGYTF TGTGCCAGCAGTTGGACAGGGGGCTATGGCTACACCTTC
TRBD1 TRBJ2-7 TRBV28 - CASSPIGQGARDEQYF TGTGCCAGCAGTCCGATAGGACAGGGGGCTCGGGACGAGCAGTACTTC
- TRBJ2-7 TRBV27 - CASTLKQDPYEQYF TGTGCCAGCACTCTAAAACAGGATCCCTACGAGCAGTACTTC
- TRBJ1-1 TRBV2 once CASSEWADTEAFF TGTGCCAGCAGTGAATGGGCCGACACTGAAGCTTTCTTT
- TRBJ2-5 TRBV24-1 - CATSDLGEETQYF TGTGCCACCAGTGATTTGGGGGAAGAGACCCAGTACTTC
TRBD1 TRBJ1-2 TRBV28 - CASSFHPGGGGYTF TGTGCCAGCAGTTTTCATCCAGGGGGTGGGGGCTACACCTTC
- TRBJ1-1 TRBV27 - CASSSSTSSVHTEAFF TGTGCCAGCAGTTCCAGTACGAGTTCCGTGCACACTGAAGCTTTCTTT
TRBD1 TRBJ1-5 TRBV27 large CASSLSGTGRTQPQHF TGTGCCAGCAGTTTATCGGGGACAGGGAGAACTCAGCCCCAGCATTTT
- TRBJ2-3 TRBV29-1 - CSVGGGTDTQYF TGCAGCGTTGGGGGGGGCACAGATACGCAGTATTTT
TRBD2 TRBJ2-1 TRBV6-2/TRBV6-3 - CASSYHSGGINEQFF TGTGCCAGCAGTTACCATAGCGGGGGGATAAATGAGCAGTTCTTC
- TRBJ2-3 TRBV6-5 - CASSYSIWRSTDTQYF TGTGCCAGCAGTTACTCGATATGGCGTAGCACAGATACGCAGTATTTT
- TRBJ2-2 TRBV24-1 - CATSDPYTGELFF TGTGCCACCAGTGATCCTTACACCGGGGAGCTGTTTTTT
- TRBJ1-1 TRBV7-9 - CASSLSRDSEAFF TGTGCCAGCAGCTTAAGCAGGGACTCTGAAGCTTTCTTT
- TRBJ2-7 TRBV7-9 - CASSVAYEQYF TGTGCCAGCAGCGTTGCCTACGAGCAGTACTTC
- TRBJ2-1 TRBV12-3/TRBV12-4 - CASSLAPRDAFF TGTGCCAGCAGTTTAGCGCCCCGGGACGCGTTCTTC
- TRBJ1-4 TRBV28 - CASSLSRGNEKLFF TGTGCCAGCAGTTTATCCAGGGGAAATGAAAAACTGTTTTTT
- TRBJ2-3 TRBV13 - CASSPQEAGGTDTQYF TGTGCCAGCAGCCCACAAGAGGCAGGGGGGACAGATACGCAGTATTTT
- TRBJ2-1 TRBV6-5 once CASGLVYNEQFF TGTGCCAGCGGCCTCGTTTACAATGAGCAGTTCTTC
TRBD2 TRBJ2-3 TRBV2 - CASTPGRDTQYF TGTGCCAGCACCCCCGGGAGGGATACGCAGTATTTT
- TRBJ1-2 TRBV28 - CASSIGGAVYGYTF TGTGCCAGCAGCATTGGGGGGGCGGTCTATGGCTACACCTTC
- TRBJ2-5 TRBV11-2 - CASSSLRQRPGLWTQYF TGTGCCAGCAGCTCGCTGCGACAGAGGCCAGGGTTGTGGACCCAGTACTTC
TRBD1 TRBJ2-7 TRBV27 - CASRFRPTGGSYEQYF TGTGCCAGCAGATTCCGTCCGACAGGGGGGTCCTACGAGCAGTACTTC
TRBD1 TRBJ1-4 TRBV4-1 - CASNRGPNEKLFF TGCGCCAGCAACAGGGGCCCAAATGAAAAACTGTTTTTT
- TRBJ1-2 TRBV4-2 - CASSQDQLYGYTF TGTGCCAGCAGCCAAGATCAGCTCTATGGCTACACCTTC